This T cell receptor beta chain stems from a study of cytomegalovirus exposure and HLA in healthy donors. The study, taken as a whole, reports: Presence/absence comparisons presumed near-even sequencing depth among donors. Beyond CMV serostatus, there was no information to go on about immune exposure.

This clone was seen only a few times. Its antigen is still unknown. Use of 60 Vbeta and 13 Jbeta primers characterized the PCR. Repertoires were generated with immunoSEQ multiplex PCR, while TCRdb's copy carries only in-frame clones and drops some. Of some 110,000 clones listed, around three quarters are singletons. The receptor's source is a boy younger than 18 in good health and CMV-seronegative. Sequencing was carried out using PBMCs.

The CDR3 spells CASSRDRASEAFF. The CDR3 nucleotides are TGTGCCAGCAGTCGGGACAGGGCATCTGAAGCTTTCTTT. The chain links TRBV28 to TRBJ1-1; 9 bases map to TRBD1. V dropped 5 bases and J dropped 6; count of bases not matched to a gene: 4. This CDR3 region has 13 residues. The germline V gene encodes CDR1 MDHEN and CDR2 SYDVKM.